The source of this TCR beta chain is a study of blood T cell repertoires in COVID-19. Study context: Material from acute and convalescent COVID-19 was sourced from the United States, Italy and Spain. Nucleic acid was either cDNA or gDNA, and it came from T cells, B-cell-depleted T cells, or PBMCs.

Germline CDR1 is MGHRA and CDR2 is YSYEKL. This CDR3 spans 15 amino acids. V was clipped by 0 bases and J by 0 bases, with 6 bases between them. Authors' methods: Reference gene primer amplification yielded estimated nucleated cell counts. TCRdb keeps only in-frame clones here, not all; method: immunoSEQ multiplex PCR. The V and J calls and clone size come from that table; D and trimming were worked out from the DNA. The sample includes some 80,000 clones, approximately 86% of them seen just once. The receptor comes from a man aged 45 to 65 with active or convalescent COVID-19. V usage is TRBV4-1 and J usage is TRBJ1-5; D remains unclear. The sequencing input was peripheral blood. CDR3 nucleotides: TGCGCCAGCAGCCAAGACCAGAATAGCAATCAGCCCCAGCATTTT. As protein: CASSQDQNSNQPQHF.